This TCR beta chain appears in the sequencing data of a study of T cell clonotyping in hematopoietic cell transplantation. Study background: Recipient samples before transplant were obtained post-cytoreduction.

Produced via immunoSEQ multiplex PCR; TCRdb's table is partial and in-frame only. The data contain about 76,000 clones, almost 97% of them singletons. Time point of the sample: recipient sample about 28 days before transplant, after cytoreduction. Comments on this clone: The antigen remains undetermined.

The study's findings and limits: CD4 and CD8 repertoire contributions could not be separated without sorting. After transplant, recipient diversity fell while pathologically expanded clonotypes grew through day 180. Graft donor and pretransplant recipient Inverse Simpson Index values predicted broader posttransplant TCR diversity.

The sequencing here drew on peripheral blood mononuclear cells, taken before stem cell transplant. This TCR was sampled from a woman aged 50 to 65 with acute myeloid leukemia. Some clones in this sample may be carry-over from other donors' samples.

CDR3 residues: CASSPHPDRDEQYF. Written as DNA, the CDR3 is TGTGCCAGCAGCCCTCACCCCGACAGGGACGAGCAGTACTTC. This chain uses TRBV9 with TRBJ2-7, with TRBD1 matching over 7 bases. Germline loops: CDR1 SGDLS, CDR2 YYNGEE. After removal of 4 bases from V and 5 bases from J, the junction contained 9 bases not matched to a gene. This CDR3 contains 14 residues.